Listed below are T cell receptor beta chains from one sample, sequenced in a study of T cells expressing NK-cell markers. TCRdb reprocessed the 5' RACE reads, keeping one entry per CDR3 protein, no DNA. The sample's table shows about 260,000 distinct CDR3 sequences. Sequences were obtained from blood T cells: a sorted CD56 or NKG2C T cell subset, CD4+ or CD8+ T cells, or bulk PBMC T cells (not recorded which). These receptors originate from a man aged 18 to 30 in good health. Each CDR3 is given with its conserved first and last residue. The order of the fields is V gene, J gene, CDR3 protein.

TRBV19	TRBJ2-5	CASTREETQYF
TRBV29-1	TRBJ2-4	CSVEGEVDIQYF
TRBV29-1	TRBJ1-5	CSAGTGTSNQPQHF
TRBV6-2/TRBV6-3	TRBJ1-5	CASSTGARDPQHF
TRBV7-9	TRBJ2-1	CASSTLSGSVGNEQFF
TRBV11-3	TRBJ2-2	CASTFDRDSGELFF
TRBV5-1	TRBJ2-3	CASTKKASGSDTQYF
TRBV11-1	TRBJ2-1	CASSLRTSGSGRAGEQFF
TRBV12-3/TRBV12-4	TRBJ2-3	CASSPRPSTDTQYF
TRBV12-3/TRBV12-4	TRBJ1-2	CASSLGTDPNYGYTF
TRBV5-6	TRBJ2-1	CASRADRGVLQFF
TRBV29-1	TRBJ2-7	CSATTGGRGYEQYF
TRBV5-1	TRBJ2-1	CASSLESLAGGREQFF
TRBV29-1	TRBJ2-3	CSIAGTEQFSTDTQYF
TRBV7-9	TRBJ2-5	CASSLSGLAVEGETQYF
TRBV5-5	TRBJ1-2	CASSLEPGPYGYTF
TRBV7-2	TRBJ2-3	CASSFSGRAADTQYF
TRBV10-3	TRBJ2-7	CAINADGLYEQYF
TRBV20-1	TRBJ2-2	CSATGTANTGELFF
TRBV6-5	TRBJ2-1	CASSYPSSGTSGINEQFF
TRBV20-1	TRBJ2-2	CSAQDGTPNTGELFF
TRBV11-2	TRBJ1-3	CASSQRRTVSGNTIYF
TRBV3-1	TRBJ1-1	CASSPDLAQLEAFF
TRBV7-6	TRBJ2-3	CASSLNRVEGGTAQYF
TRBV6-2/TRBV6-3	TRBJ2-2	CASSFTPGTGELFF
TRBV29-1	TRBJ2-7	CSVKRGLAENYEQYF
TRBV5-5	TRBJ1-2	CASSNNQRGYTF
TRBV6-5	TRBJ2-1	CASSYGIGNEQFF
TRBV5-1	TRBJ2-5	CASSLTGTPAETQYF
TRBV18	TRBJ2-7	CASSDIGLAARAYEQYF
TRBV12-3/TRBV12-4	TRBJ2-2	CASSLNGGGELFF
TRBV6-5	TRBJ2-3	CASSYSGGQVQDTQYF
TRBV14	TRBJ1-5	CASSQGGTPRPSSNQPQHF
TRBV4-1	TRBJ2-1	CASSQTPGTSYPNEQFF
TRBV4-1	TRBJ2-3	CASSQEATGAGTDTQYF
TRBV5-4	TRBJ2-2	CASSSKWLVNTGELFF
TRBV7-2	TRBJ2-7	CASSLTIWGSPYEQYF
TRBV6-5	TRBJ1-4	CASSYRVGNEKLFF
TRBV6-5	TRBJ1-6	CASTPGSSYNSPLHF
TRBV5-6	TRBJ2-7	CATTGLGYEQYF
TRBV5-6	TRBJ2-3	CASSLTARTGTDTQYF
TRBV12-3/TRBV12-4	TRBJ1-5	CASSLGPQRHQPQHF
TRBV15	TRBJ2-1	CATSRDSRTYSYNEQFF
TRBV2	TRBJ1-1	CARGDMPNTEAFF
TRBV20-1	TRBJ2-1	CSARDRPGVMLAEQFF
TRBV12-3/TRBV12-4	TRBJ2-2	CASSFRGGTGELFF
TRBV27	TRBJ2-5	CATRGAGETQYF
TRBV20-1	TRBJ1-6	CSAFRGTGDNSPLHF
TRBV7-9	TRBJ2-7	CASSLGQKQYF
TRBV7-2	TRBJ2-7	CASSPGTEYEQYF
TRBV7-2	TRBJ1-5	CASSYQWGFNQPQHF
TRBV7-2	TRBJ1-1	CASSYRGLTEAFF
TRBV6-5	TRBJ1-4	CASSYSMPGANEKLFF
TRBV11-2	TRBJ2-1	CASSLEWLAPYNEQFF
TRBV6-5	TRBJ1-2	CASSYLPAGYGYTF
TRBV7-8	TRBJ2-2	CASSQNRLAIFTGELFF
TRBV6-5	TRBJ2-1	CASKGGRGRNEQFF
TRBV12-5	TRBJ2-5	CASGTTGWETQYF
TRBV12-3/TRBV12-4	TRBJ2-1	CASSSGTSRFYNEQFF